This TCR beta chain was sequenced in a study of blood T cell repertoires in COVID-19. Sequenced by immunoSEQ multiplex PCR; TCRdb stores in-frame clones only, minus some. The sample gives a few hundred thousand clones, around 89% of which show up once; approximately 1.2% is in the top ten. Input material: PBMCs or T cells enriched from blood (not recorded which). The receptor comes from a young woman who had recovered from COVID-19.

The chain's CDR3 is CASSSDRSGYGYTF. The CDR3 DNA follows: TGTGCCAGCAGTTCAGACAGATCTGGCTATGGCTACACCTTC. The V and J genes are TRBV6-5 and TRBJ1-2; a weak D match, TRBD1 (5 bases). CDR1 and CDR2 from the germline V gene are MNHEY and SVGAGI. V was pared by 4 bases and J by 4 bases, with 13 bases between. The CDR3 is 14 residues long.